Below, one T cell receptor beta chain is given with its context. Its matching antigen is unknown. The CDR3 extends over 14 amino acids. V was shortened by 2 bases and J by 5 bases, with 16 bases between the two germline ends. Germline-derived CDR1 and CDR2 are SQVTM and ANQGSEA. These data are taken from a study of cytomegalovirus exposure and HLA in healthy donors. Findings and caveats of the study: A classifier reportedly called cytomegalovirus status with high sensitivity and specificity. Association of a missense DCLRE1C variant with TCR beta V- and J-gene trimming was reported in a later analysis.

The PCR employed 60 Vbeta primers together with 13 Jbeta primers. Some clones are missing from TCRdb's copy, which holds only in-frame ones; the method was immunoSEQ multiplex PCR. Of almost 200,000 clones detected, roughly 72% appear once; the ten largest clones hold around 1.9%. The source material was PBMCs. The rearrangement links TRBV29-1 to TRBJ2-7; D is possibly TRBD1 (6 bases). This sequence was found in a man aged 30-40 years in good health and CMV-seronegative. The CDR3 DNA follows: TGCAGCGTTGAAATTAGGGGGAGTAATGACGAGCAGTACTTC. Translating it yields CSVEIRGSNDEQYF.